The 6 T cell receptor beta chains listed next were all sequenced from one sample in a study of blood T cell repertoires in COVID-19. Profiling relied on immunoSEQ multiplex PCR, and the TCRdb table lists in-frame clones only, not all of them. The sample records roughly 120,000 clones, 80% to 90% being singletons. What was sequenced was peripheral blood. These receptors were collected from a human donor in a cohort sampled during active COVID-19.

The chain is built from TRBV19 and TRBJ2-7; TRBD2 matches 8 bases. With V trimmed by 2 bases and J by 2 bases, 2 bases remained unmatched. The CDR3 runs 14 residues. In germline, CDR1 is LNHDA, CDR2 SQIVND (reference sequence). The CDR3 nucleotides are TGTGCCAGTAGTATAAGCGGGGGAGCCTACGAGCAGTACTTC. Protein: CASSISGGAYEQYF.

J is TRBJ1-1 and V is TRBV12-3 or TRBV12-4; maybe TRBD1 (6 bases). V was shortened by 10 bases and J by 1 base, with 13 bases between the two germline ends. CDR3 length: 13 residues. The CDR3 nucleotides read TGTGCCACCCGAAACAGGGCGAACACTGAAGCTTTCTTT. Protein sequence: CATRNRANTEAFF.

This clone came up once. The CDR3 nucleotides are TGTGCCAGCAGCCAAGCGGGAGTCGAGACCCAGTACTTC. Translated: CASSQAGVETQYF. The chain combines TRBV14 with TRBJ2-5, with D maybe TRBD2 (6 bases). The germline CDR1 and CDR2 sequences are SGHDN and FVKESK. The CDR3 extends over 13 amino acids. Trimming stripped 1 base from V and 5 bases from J, with 8 bases between. The full variable domain, its missing parts supplied by reference TRBV14 and TRBJ2-5, is EAGVTQFPSHSVIEKGQTVTLRCDPISGHDNLYWYRRVMGKEIKFLLHFVKESKQDESGMPNNRFLAERTGGTYSTLKVQPAELEDSGVYFCASSQAGVETQYFGPGTRLLVL.

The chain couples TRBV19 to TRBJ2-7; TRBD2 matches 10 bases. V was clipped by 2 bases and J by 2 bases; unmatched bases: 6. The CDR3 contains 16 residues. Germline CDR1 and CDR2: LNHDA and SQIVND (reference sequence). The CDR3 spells CASSIRSSGSAYEQYF. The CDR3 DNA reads TGTGCCAGTAGTATACGTTCTAGCGGGAGTGCCTACGAGCAGTACTTC.

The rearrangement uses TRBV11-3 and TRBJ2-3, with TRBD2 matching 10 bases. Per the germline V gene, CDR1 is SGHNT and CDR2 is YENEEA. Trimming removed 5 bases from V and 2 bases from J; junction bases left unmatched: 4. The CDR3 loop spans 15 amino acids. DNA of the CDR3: TGTGCCAGCAGCAAGCGGGGGGGGGACACAGATACGCAGTATTTT. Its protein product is CASSKRGGDTDTQYF.

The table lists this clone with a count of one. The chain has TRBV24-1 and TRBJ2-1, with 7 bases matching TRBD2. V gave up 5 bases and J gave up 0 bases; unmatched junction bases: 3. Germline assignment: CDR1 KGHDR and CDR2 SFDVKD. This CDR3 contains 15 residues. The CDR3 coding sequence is TGTGCCACCAGTGTGGGGGGGAGCTCCTACAATGAGCAGTTCTTC. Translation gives CATSVGGSSYNEQFF.